Below, 30 T cell receptor beta chains from the same sample are listed, as sequenced in a study of T cells in Graves' hyperthyroidism and ophthalmopathy (dated by TCRdb to the late 2010s). Receptors were amplified or captured by multiplex PCR. The reads were generated on an Illumina HiSeq 2000. The TCR beta CDR3 regions were amplified from the RNA transcripts. A first-round RT-PCR of the TCR CDR3 used the HTBI primer set with the Qiagen OneStep RT-PCR kit. TCRdb trimmed the raw reads at Q25, called clones with MiXCR and kept productive beta chains. For every CDR3 protein sequence, its rows merge into one entry that carries the most common genes and DNA. The sample table lists some 510,000 distinct CDR3 sequences, approximately 44% of them with a count of one. The ten top clones hold 6.5% to 9% of the sample. The sequenced material came from peripheral blood or thyroid tissue (not recorded which). Every receptor here comes from a woman aged 18-29 years with Graves' hyperthyroidism. Donor details come from another sample of the same person, matched by shared clones.

In the case of this clonotype: This could be a read error, since a much larger clone is one nucleotide away. V gene TRBV10-3 combines with J gene TRBJ1-6; no definite D call. V lost 5 bases to trimming and J lost 6 bases, with 11 bases between them. Germline-derived CDR1 and CDR2 are ENHRY and SYGVKD. The CDR3 contains 14 residues. CDR3 residues: CAISYREGNSPLHF. DNA of the CDR3: TGTGCCATCAGTTATAGGGAGGGTAATTCACCCCTCCACTTT.

CDR3 residues: CAISGGRGRDTEAFF. The CDR3 nucleotides are TGTGCCATCAGTGGGGGCAGGGGGCGGGACACTGAAGCTTTCTTT. V gene TRBV10-3 combines with J gene TRBJ1-1; 8 bases fit TRBD1. The CDR3 is 15 amino acids. From germline, CDR1 is ENHRY and CDR2 SYGVKD. V trimming: 4 bases; J trimming: 3 bases; junction bases outside the gene matches: 7.

The chain recombines TRBV15 with TRBJ2-2, with D perhaps matching TRBD1 (6 bases). Trimming shortened V by 1 base and J by 11 bases, and 14 bases separated the two germline ends. In germline, CDR1 is LNHNV, CDR2 YYDKDF (reference sequence). This CDR3 region has 14 residues. This chain's CDR3 is CATSRARTEGELFF. The CDR3 DNA follows: TGTGCCACCAGCAGAGCGAGGACAGAAGGCGAGCTGTTTTTT.

The V call is TRBV7-8, the J call TRBJ2-7; 7 nucleotides agree with TRBD1. This CDR3 is 15 amino acids long. V was pared by 5 bases and J by 0 bases, with 7 bases of the junction left unmatched. The germline CDR1 and CDR2 sequences are SGHVS and FQNEAQ. CDR3 nucleotide sequence: TGTGCCAGCAGCCCAACGGACAGGCCCTCCTACGAGCAGTACTTC. It translates to CASSPTDRPSYEQYF.

This chain links TRBV7-2 with TRBJ2-5; no definite D call. V lost 6 bases to trimming and J lost 1 base, with 21 bases between them. CDR3 length: 17 residues. The germline gives CDR1 SGHTA, CDR2 FQGNSA. CDR3 region: CASRKEPRRCCQETQYF. The CDR3 DNA sequence: TGTGCCAGCAGGAAAGAACCCCGCCGTTGTTGCCAAGAGACCCAGTACTTC.

The genes are TRBV2 and TRBJ2-7; the match to TRBD1 covers 8 bases. V shed 5 bases and J 7 bases; nucleotides not matched to a gene: 13. In germline, CDR1 is SNHLY, CDR2 FYNNEI. CDR3 size: 15 residues. The CDR3 is CASSSSPGQVPEQYF. The CDR3 DNA is TGTGCCAGCAGTTCCTCCCCGGGACAGGTGCCTGAGCAGTACTTC.

This clonotype has at least ten counts. The genes are TRBV7-2 and TRBJ2-7; 7 bases map to TRBD1. Per germline, CDR1 SGHTA and CDR2 FQGNSA. Trimming at V came to 5 bases and at J to 2 bases, leaving 6 bases not matched to a gene. The CDR3 totals 14 residues. The CDR3 DNA is TGTGCCAGCAGCATCGGGACAGTTCCCTACGAGCAGTACTTC. It is translated as CASSIGTVPYEQYF.

In this sample, this clonotype turned up a few times. This chain connects TRBV19 to TRBJ1-2, with D tentatively TRBD1 (5 bases). This CDR3 comprises 15 residues. Germline V gives CDR1 LNHDA, CDR2 SQIVND (reference sequence). Trimming took 6 bases from V and 3 from J, leaving 17 bases between them. The CDR3 nucleotides are TGTGCCAGTAGATCAAGGATTGGGGGTGACTATGGCTACACCTTC. Residues: CASRSRIGGDYGYTF.

This clonotype appeared many times. The chain couples TRBV29-1 to TRBJ1-4, with D uncertain. Germline lookup yields CDR1 SQVTM and CDR2 ANQGSEA. CDR3 length: 13 amino acids. Trimming removed 4 bases at V and 4 bases at J, with 10 bases between. The CDR3 nucleotides are TGCAGCGTTGGCCACAACTTTAATGAAAAACTGTTTTTT. As protein: CSVGHNFNEKLFF.

This clonotype was observed at least ten times. Germline and junction disagree at one end, which may indicate a read error. The chain has TRBV7-9 and TRBJ2-6; no firm D call. Germline CDR1 is SEHNR and CDR2 is FQNEAQ (reference sequence). The CDR3 has 13 amino acids. The CDR3 is CAGSTAGANVLTF. The CDR3 nucleotides read TGTGCCGGCAGTACCGCTGGGGCCAACGTCCTGACTTTC.

This sequence joins TRBV20-1 and TRBJ2-5, with D perhaps TRBD1 (6 bases). CDR1 and CDR2 (germline): DFQATT, SNEGSKA (reference sequence). The CDR3 has 16 residues. V lost 0 bases and J 5 bases, leaving 19 bases between the germline ends. The CDR3 sequence: CSAREWEGERGETQYF. Written as DNA, the CDR3 is TGCAGTGCTAGAGAATGGGAAGGCGAGAGGGGGGAGACCCAGTACTTC.

This chain links TRBV2 with TRBJ1-5, with 8 bases identical to TRBD1. In germline, CDR1 is SNHLY, CDR2 FYNNEI. J gave up 9 bases and V 7 bases, and 8 bases lay outside the gene matches. The CDR3 is 13 residues long. CDR3 coding DNA: TGTGCCAGCACGGAAGGTGACAGGGGGCCCCAGCATTTT. This codes for CASTEGDRGPQHF.

The chain links TRBV29-1 to TRBJ1-3; no clear D. This CDR3 has 12 residues. The ends were cut back, 7 bases at V and 5 bases at J, with 12 bases in the middle. In germline, CDR1 is SQVTM, CDR2 ANQGSEA. CDR3 loop: CSAGLGRNTIYF. The CDR3 region has the DNA TGCAGCGCTGGGCTTGGCAGAAACACCATATATTTT.

DNA of the CDR3: TGTGCCAGCAGCCAAGAGACAGGGGGCTCTCACACTGAAGCTTTCTTT. Its protein is CASSQETGGSHTEAFF. This chain links TRBV4-2 with TRBJ1-1; 10 bases line up with TRBD1. This CDR3 region has 16 residues. The germline V gene has CDR1 LGHNA and CDR2 YNFKEQ. V lost 0 bases to trimming and J lost 3 bases; unmatched junction nucleotides: 4.

This clonotype was observed a single time. The J gene is TRBJ1-1, the V gene TRBV7-9, with TRBD1 matching over 8 bases. The CDR3 length is 13 residues. J lost 8 bases, V lost 2 bases, and 4 bases had no gene match. CDR1 is SEHNR, CDR2 FQNEAQ, per germline (reference sequence). In DNA form, the CDR3 reads TGTGCCAGCAGCTTAAACCGGGACAGGGAAGCTTTCTTT. Translated, it gives CASSLNRDREAFF.

This clonotype came up a few times. The chain couples TRBV6-2 or TRBV6-3 to TRBJ2-5; 15 bases agree with TRBD2. The CDR3 runs 15 residues. Germline CDR1 reads MNHEY; CDR2 reads SVGEGT. J lost 4 bases, V lost 5 bases, and 2 bases had no gene match. CDR3 protein: CASSEGLAGGETQYF. CDR3 DNA sequence: TGTGCCAGCAGTGAGGGACTAGCGGGAGGAGAGACCCAGTACTTC.

The rearrangement joins TRBV11-2 to TRBJ1-4, with TRBD1 as a possible D gene (6 bases). Germline V CDR1 and CDR2: SGHAT, FQNNGV. With 4 bases removed from V and 6 bases from J, the gap between germline ends came to 15 bases. The CDR3 has 15 residues. In DNA, the CDR3 is TGTGCCAGCAGCTCCAAGACAGGACCGGATGAAAAACTGTTTTTT. Its protein is CASSSKTGPDEKLFF.

CDR3 nucleotide sequence: TGTGCCAGCAGTTTATCTCAAAGTGGAGCCTACAATGAGCAGTTCTTC. Its translation: CASSLSQSGAYNEQFF. V is TRBV27 and J is TRBJ2-1; D uncertain. This CDR3 is built from 16 residues. V was trimmed by 0 bases and J by 2 bases, leaving 11 bases between them. CDR1 is MNHEY, CDR2 SMNVEV, per germline (reference sequence).

The chain has TRBV20-1 and TRBJ2-7; TRBD2 matches 9 bases. CDR1 is DFQATT, CDR2 SNEGSKA, per germline (reference sequence). V shed 3 bases and J 1 base; nucleotides not matched to a gene: 7. This CDR3 is 15 amino acids long. The CDR3 DNA follows: TGCAGTGCTAGCCTGCGGGAGGGAACTTCCTACGAGCAGTACTTC. It yields the protein CSASLREGTSYEQYF.

In this sample, this clonotype turned up many times. The chain employs TRBV15 and TRBJ1-1; maybe TRBD1 (6 bases). Between the trimmed V and J ends, which lost 3 bases and 2 bases, there was a span of 10 bases. Per germline, CDR1 LNHNV and CDR2 YYDKDF (reference sequence). This CDR3 spans 14 amino acids. The CDR3: CATSRDSPNTEAFF. The CDR3 coding sequence is TGTGCCACCAGCAGGGACAGCCCAAACACTGAAGCTTTCTTT.

This clonotype was counted at least ten times. The rearrangement links TRBV2 to TRBJ1-4; D gene uncertain. Trimming removed 7 bases from V and 4 bases from J, with 10 bases in between. There are 13 residues in the CDR3. From germline, CDR1 is SNHLY and CDR2 FYNNEI. CDR3 loop: CASTWRLNEKLFF. DNA for the CDR3: TGTGCCAGCACTTGGCGGCTTAATGAAAAACTGTTTTTT.

This clonotype was recorded many times. V and J are TRBV20-1 and TRBJ1-5, with TRBD1 matching 7 bases. The germline CDR1 and CDR2 sequences are DFQATT and SNEGSKA (reference sequence). The CDR3 totals 14 residues. The junction had 5 bases not matched to a gene; V was cut back by 6 bases and J by 0 bases. CDR3 DNA: TGCAGTGCCAGGGGGACCTATAGCAATCAGCCCCAGCATTTT. It yields the protein CSARGTYSNQPQHF.

Of note for this clonotype: A much more abundant neighbour one base away suggests this may be a read error. This rearrangement joins TRBV7-2 to TRBJ2-5; no reliable D call. Germline CDR1 and CDR2: SGHTA and FQGNSA. The CDR3 is 14 amino acids. Deletions cut 4 bases from V and 2 bases from J, with 11 bases between. For the CDR3, the DNA is TGTGCCAGCAGCTCCGATACAATTCAAGAGACCCAGTACTTC. Amino acid sequence: CASSSDTIQETQYF.

The chain recombines TRBV4-1 with TRBJ1-1, with D maybe TRBD1 (5 bases). This CDR3 is 15 amino acids long. V lost 0 bases and J 0 bases, leaving 8 bases between the germline ends. Germline V gives CDR1 MGHRA, CDR2 YSYEKL. CDR3 region: CASSQEPGLNTEAFF. The CDR3, as DNA: TGCGCCAGCAGCCAAGAGCCAGGGCTGAACACTGAAGCTTTCTTT.

This clonotype has more than one count but fewer than ten. The rearrangement links TRBV20-1 to TRBJ1-5, with 10 bases lining up with TRBD1. Unmatched junction bases numbered 10, after V lost 0 bases and J lost 2 bases. The CDR3 is made up of 18 amino acids. CDR1 and CDR2 (germline): DFQATT, SNEGSKA (reference sequence). CDR3 bases: TGCAGTGCTAGAGATTCCAAGGGACAGGGGATCGGCAATCAGCCCCAGCATTTT. This codes for CSARDSKGQGIGNQPQHF.

The V and J genes are TRBV4-3 and TRBJ1-4; 8 bases are shared with TRBD1. This CDR3 is 15 amino acids long. J lost 6 bases, V lost 4 bases, and 7 bases had no gene match. Germline V gene sequence: CDR1 LGHNA, CDR2 YSLEER. The CDR3 bases are TGCGCCAGCAGCCCTGGCAGGGGGCTAGATGAAAAACTGTTTTTT. Translated, it gives CASSPGRGLDEKLFF.

In DNA, the CDR3 is TGTGCCAGTAGTATTGGGTTCAAGGGCCTCTCCTACGAGCAGTACTTC. Encoded protein: CASSIGFKGLSYEQYF. V is TRBV19 and J is TRBJ2-7, with no clear D. The germline V gene encodes CDR1 LNHDA and CDR2 SQIVND (reference sequence). This CDR3 has 16 amino acids. Between the trimmed V and J ends, which lost 3 bases and 0 bases, there was a span of 15 bases.

The gene calls are TRBV11-2 and TRBJ1-5, with D possibly being TRBD1 (5 bases). Germline V gives CDR1 SGHAT, CDR2 FQNNGV. Trimming shortened V by 6 bases and J by 7 bases, and 19 bases separated the two germline ends. The CDR3 has 15 residues. The CDR3, as DNA: TGTGCCAGCAGTTTCCCTGACGGGGGGGGACAGCCCCAGCATTTT. This sequence encodes CASSFPDGGGQPQHF.

Note on this clonotype: A junction end diverges from the germline sequence, so it may reflect a read error. The chain employs TRBV7-7 and TRBJ2-2; D possibly uses TRBD1 or TRBD2 (6 bases each). Germline CDR1 SSHAT, CDR2 FNYEAQ (reference sequence). The CDR3 has 16 amino acids. The CDR3 DNA reads as TGTGCTAGCAGCCCCCCCGAGCGGAGGGGGGTCGGGGAGCTGTTTTTT. This encodes CASSPPERRGVGELFF.

This clonotype was found many times. This chain uses TRBV7-3 with TRBJ1-1; D is unclear. Between the trimmed V and J ends, which lost 3 bases and 3 bases, there was a span of 8 bases. In germline, CDR1 is SGHTA, CDR2 FQGTGA. This CDR3 is built from 13 residues. The chain's CDR3 is CASSFDIYTEAFF. The CDR3 coding sequence is TGTGCCAGCAGCTTTGACATCTACACTGAAGCTTTCTTT.